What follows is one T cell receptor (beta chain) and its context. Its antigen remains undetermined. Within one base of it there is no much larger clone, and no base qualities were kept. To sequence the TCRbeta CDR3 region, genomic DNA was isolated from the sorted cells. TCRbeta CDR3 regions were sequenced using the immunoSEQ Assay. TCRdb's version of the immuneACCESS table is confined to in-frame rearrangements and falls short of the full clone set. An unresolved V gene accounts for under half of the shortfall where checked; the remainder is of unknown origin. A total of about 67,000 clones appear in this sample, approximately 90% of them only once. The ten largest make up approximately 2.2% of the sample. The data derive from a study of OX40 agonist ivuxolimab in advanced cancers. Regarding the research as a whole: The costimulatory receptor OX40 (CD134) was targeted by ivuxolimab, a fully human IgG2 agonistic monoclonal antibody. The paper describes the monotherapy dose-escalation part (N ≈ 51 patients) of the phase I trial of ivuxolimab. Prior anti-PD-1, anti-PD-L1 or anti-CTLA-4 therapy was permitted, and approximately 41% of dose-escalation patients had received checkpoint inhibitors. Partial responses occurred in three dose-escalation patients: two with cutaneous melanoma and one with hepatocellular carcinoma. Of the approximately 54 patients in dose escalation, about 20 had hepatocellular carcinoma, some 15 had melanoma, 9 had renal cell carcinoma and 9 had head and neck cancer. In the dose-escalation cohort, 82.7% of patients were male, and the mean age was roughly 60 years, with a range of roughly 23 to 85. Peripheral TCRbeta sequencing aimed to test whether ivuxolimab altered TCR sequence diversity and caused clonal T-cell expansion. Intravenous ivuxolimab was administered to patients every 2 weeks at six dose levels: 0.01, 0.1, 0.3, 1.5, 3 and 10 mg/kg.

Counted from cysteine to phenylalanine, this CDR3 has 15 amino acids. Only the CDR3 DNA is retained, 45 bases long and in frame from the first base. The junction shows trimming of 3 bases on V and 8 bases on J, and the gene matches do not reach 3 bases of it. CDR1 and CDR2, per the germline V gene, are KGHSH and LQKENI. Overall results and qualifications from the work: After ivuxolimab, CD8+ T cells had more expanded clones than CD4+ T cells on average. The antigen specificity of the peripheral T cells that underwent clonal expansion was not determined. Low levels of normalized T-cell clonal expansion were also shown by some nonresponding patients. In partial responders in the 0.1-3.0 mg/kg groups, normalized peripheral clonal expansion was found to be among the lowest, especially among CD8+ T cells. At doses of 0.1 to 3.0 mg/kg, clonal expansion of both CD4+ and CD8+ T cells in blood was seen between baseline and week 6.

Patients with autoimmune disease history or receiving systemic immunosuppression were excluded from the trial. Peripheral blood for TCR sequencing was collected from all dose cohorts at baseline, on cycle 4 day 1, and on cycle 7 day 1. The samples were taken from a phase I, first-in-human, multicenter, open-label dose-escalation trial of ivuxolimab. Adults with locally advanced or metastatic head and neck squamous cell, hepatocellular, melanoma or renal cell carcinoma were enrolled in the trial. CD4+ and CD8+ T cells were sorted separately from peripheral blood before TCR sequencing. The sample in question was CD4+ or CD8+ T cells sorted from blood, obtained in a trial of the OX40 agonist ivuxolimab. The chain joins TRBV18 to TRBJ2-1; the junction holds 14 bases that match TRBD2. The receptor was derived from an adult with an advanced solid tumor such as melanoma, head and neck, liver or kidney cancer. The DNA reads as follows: TGTGCCAGCTCACCGGGACTAGCGGGAGAGCATGAGCAGTTCTTC. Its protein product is CASSPGLAGEHEQFF.